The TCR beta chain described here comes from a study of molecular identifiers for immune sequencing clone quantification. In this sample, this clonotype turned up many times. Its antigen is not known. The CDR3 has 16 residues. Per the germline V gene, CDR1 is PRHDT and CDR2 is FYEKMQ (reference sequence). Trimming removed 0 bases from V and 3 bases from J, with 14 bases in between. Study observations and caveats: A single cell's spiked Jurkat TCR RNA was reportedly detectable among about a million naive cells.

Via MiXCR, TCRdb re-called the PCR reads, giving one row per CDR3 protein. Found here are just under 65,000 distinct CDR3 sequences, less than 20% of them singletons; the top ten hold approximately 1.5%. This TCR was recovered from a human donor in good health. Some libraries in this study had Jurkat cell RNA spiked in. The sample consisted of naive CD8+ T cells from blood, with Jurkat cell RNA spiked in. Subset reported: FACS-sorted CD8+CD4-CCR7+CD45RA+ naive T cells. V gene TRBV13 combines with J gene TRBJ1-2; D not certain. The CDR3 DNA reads TGTGCCAGCAGCTTAGGCTTCTCTTCCAAGGACTATGGCTACACCTTC. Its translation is CASSLGFSSKDYGYTF. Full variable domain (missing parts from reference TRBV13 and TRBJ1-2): AAGVIQSPRHLIKEKRETATLKCYPIPRHDTVYWYQQGPGQDPQFLISFYEKMQSDKGSIPDRFSAQQFSDYHSELNMSSLELGDSALYFCASSLGFSSKDYGYTFGSGTRLTVV.